This T cell receptor beta chain was obtained from a study of shared clonotypes between healthy human individuals. Overall study results and limits: Blood was the sole source, and tissue repertoires probably differ.

On this clone itself: Antigen: not known.

This CDR3 has 15 residues. The germline gives CDR1 GTSNPN, CDR2 SVGIG (reference sequence). V lost 5 bases to trimming and J lost 8 bases, with 24 bases between them. TCRdb keeps only in-frame clones here, not all; method: immunoSEQ multiplex PCR. The repertoire consists of approximately 480,000 clones, with nearly 80% occurring once and the leading ten covering around 12%. This clonotype originated in a woman between 40 and 50 years old in good health. Some clones in this sample may be carry-over from other donors' samples. This chain connects TRBV30 to TRBJ1-2; tentatively, D is TRBD1 (5 bases). Material for sequencing was PBMCs. The CDR3 DNA follows: TGTGCCTGGCAGCCCAAGGTCGGGGGAGTTAGGGGCTACACCTTC. The encoded protein is CAWQPKVGGVRGYTF.